These T cell receptor beta chains were read from a single sample in a study of beta chain features in type 1 diabetes. Measured with immunoSEQ multiplex PCR; TCRdb has only the in-frame clones, and not every one. This table has hundreds of thousands of clones, roughly 13% appearing once. The specimen sequenced was naive CD4+ T cells from blood. The receptors were gathered from a man aged 18 to 30 with type 1 diabetes. The CDR3 runs from the conserved cysteine through the conserved F or W. The order of the fields is V gene, J gene, CDR3 protein.

>TRBV7-2|TRBJ1-2
CASSPRRGTGGGYTF
>TRBV29-1|TRBJ2-7
CSGTGNHEQYF
>TRBV7-7|TRBJ2-1
CASSLSDSSYNEQFF
>TRBV7-2|TRBJ2-3
CASSPSQADTQYF
>TRBV18|TRBJ1-5
CASSPDRERQPQHF
>TRBV6-6|TRBJ2-1
CASTSSGTSGYNEQFF
>TRBV15|TRBJ2-1
CATRGRVGYNEQFF
>TRBV28|TRBJ2-7
CASSSPGLAVYEQYF
>TRBV7-8|TRBJ2-5
CASSLVKGRETQYF
>TRBV29-1|TRBJ2-7
CSVTTSGTPYEQYF
>TRBV5-1|TRBJ2-1
CASNPLAGAEQFF
>TRBV5-1|TRBJ1-2
CASSLDRRGGYTF
>TRBV9|TRBJ2-2
CASTPPGTGELFF
>TRBV4-3|TRBJ2-6
CASSHTRTGGRSGANVLTF
>TRBV13|TRBJ1-5
CASSLGGRGDQPQHF
>TRBV4-1|TRBJ2-7
CASSQRRTGLHEQYF
>TRBV5-1|TRBJ2-6
CASSFDSANSGANVLTF
>TRBV11-3|TRBJ1-1
CASSLDTGTEAFF
>TRBV9|TRBJ1-5
CASSRERNQPQHF
>TRBV5-1|TRBJ2-5
CASSVDSQETQYF
>TRBV9|TRBJ2-2
CASSARTTGELFF
>TRBV28|TRBJ2-2
CASKTRGQGVFGELFF
>TRBV29-1|TRBJ1-1
CSVEGRAALNTEAFF
>TRBV28|TRBJ2-7
CASSLVYTSGGFYEQYF
>TRBV7-2|TRBJ1-6
CASSLDGSPLHF
>TRBV5-6|TRBJ1-5
CASSLNNQPQHF
>TRBV5-4|TRBJ2-5
CASSSGQQETQYF
>TRBV9|TRBJ2-7
CASSPSPQGGYEQYF
>TRBV5-1|TRBJ2-1
CASSLVPGMSSYNEQFF
>TRBV30|TRBJ2-1
CAWSVGRGLNEQFF
>TRBV19|TRBJ2-7
CASQQGREQYF
>TRBV2|TRBJ2-1
CASSDDTTSGNEQFF
>TRBV4-3|TRBJ1-1
CASSQDAEGVKAFF
>TRBV29-1|TRBJ2-1
CSVEALRLNEQFF
>TRBV7-2|TRBJ1-2
CASSTQKDRPYGYTF
>TRBV18|TRBJ2-3
CASSPPGGSTDTQYF
>TRBV30|TRBJ2-3
CAWALTGERPDTQYF
>TRBV9|TRBJ1-2
CASSVMGFGGYTF
>TRBV9|TRBJ1-1
CASSTGQGGTEAFF
>TRBV5-6|TRBJ1-1
CASSPLGQGDTEAFF
>TRBV7-9|TRBJ1-2
CASSPTTGKDGYTF
>TRBV5-1|TRBJ2-3
CASSLGLAGKAQYF
>TRBV7-2|TRBJ2-3
CASSPKRDTQYF
>TRBV6-5|TRBJ2-6
CASSFGANVLTF
>TRBV30|TRBJ2-2
CACSRVFNGELFF
>TRBV7-2|TRBJ1-1
CASSLVGGRTEAFF
>TRBV2|TRBJ2-3
CASTRDRGADTQYF
>TRBV7-2|TRBJ1-1
CASSWISAEAFF
>TRBV18|TRBJ2-1
CASSRLAGGPQDEQFF
>TRBV10-3|TRBJ2-6
CAISEPRPGANVLTF
>TRBV15|TRBJ1-4
CATSRDPTAATNEKLFF
>TRBV6-5|TRBJ1-5
CASSERGNQPQHF
>TRBV4-2|TRBJ2-1
CASSLTGTSGGNFGEQFF
>TRBV2|TRBJ1-5
CASSVGQGGNQPQHF
>TRBV30|TRBJ1-2
CAWSPAGARYGYTF
>TRBV5-4|TRBJ2-1
CASSLGGTSGTNEQFF
>TRBV7-9|TRBJ2-7
CASSPNQGRAYEQYF
>TRBV5-4|TRBJ2-6
CASSPRQGALGANVLTF